This is a list of T cell receptor beta chains from one sample in a study of OX40 agonist ivuxolimab in advanced cancers. Sequenced by immunoSEQ multiplex PCR; TCRdb stores in-frame clones only, minus some. Of tens of thousands of clones listed, around 90% are singletons. Material: CD4+ or CD8+ T cells sorted from blood, obtained in a trial of the OX40 agonist ivuxolimab. The receptors were gathered from an adult with an advanced solid tumor such as melanoma, head and neck, liver or kidney cancer. Each CDR3 is given with its conserved first and last residue. Fields, in order: V gene, J gene, D gene, clone size, CDR3 protein, CDR3 DNA. D genes are given only for firm matches. Some rows mark clone size as missing; the rest say once, few, many or name a class of expanded clone.

>TRBV14|TRBJ2-1|TRBD2|.
CASSQRGGYNEQFF
TGTGCCAGCAGCCAACGCGGGGGGTACAATGAGCAGTTCTTC
>TRBV7-9|TRBJ1-1|.|once
CASSLGLGLNTEAFF
TGTGCCAGCAGCTTAGGTCTTGGACTGAACACTGAAGCTTTCTTT
>TRBV27|TRBJ1-5|.|.
CASSLVAGGNQPQHF
TGTGCCAGCAGTTTAGTGGCAGGGGGCAATCAGCCCCAGCATTTT
>TRBV11-2|TRBJ2-4|TRBD1|.
CAILDREGKNIQYF
TGTGCCATCCTTGACAGGGAAGGCAAAAACATTCAGTACTTC
>TRBV10-2|TRBJ1-2|.|.
CASSEGTVLANYGYTF
TGCGCCAGCAGTGAAGGAACAGTACTAGCTAACTATGGCTACACCTTC
>TRBV7-9|TRBJ1-2|.|.
CASGRDGYTF
TGTGCCAGCGGAAGAGATGGCTACACCTTC
>TRBV7-9|TRBJ1-1|.|.
CASSPPGLTEAFF
TGTGCCAGCAGCCCCCCAGGGCTCACTGAAGCTTTCTTT
>TRBV11-3|TRBJ2-2|TRBD2|once
CASSSWTSGRTNDAGELFF
TGTGCCAGCAGCTCCTGGACTAGCGGGAGGACTAACGACGCCGGGGAGCTGTTTTTT
>TRBV4-3|TRBJ2-1|TRBD2|.
CASSQGTRSSNEQFF
TGCGCCAGCAGCCAAGGGACTAGATCTTCCAATGAGCAGTTCTTC
>TRBV5-1|TRBJ2-4|TRBD1|.
CASSWGQGDIKNIQYF
TGCGCCAGCAGCTGGGGACAGGGGGATATCAAAAACATTCAGTACTTC
>TRBV27|TRBJ2-7|TRBD2|.
CASSLASGRRYEQYF
TGTGCCAGCAGTTTAGCTAGCGGGAGAAGGTACGAGCAGTACTTC
>TRBV7-7|TRBJ2-1|TRBD1|.
CASSSTGGFNEQFF
TGTGCCAGCAGCTCAACAGGGGGGTTTAATGAGCAGTTCTTC
>TRBV27|TRBJ2-1|.|.
CASSLSVGTANEQFF
TGTGCCAGCAGTTTATCGGTAGGGACTGCCAATGAGCAGTTCTTC
>TRBV7-2|TRBJ2-7|TRBD1|.
CASSPTGGGYEQYF
TGTGCCAGCAGCCCAACAGGGGGCGGCTACGAGCAGTACTTC
>TRBV28|TRBJ1-4|.|.
CASRKYGGLPGREKLFF
TGTGCCAGCAGGAAATATGGCGGACTTCCCGGTAGGGAAAAACTGTTTTTT
>TRBV27|TRBJ2-1|.|.
CASNVGGLTDEQFF
TGTGCCAGCAACGTGGGGGGGCTAACCGATGAGCAGTTCTTC
>TRBV5-1|TRBJ2-7|.|.
CASSLEGFREQYF
TGCGCCAGCAGCTTGGAGGGGTTTAGGGAGCAGTACTTC
>TRBV6-1|TRBJ1-4|TRBD1|once
CASSGPQGATNEKLFF
TGTGCCAGCAGTGGACCTCAGGGGGCAACTAATGAAAAACTGTTTTTT
>TRBV9|TRBJ2-3|.|.
CASSVVKSAITDTQYF
TGTGCCAGCAGCGTAGTTAAGTCCGCGATCACAGATACGCAGTATTTT
>TRBV7-9|TRBJ2-5|TRBD1|.
CASSSGTGEETQYF
TGTGCCAGCAGCTCGGGGACAGGGGAAGAGACCCAGTACTTC
>TRBV5-6|TRBJ2-7|.|.
CASSRGSEQYF
TGTGCCAGCAGCCGGGGTAGCGAGCAGTACTTC
>TRBV15|TRBJ2-7|TRBD1|.
CATSRATGSYEQYF
TGTGCCACCAGCAGAGCGACAGGGTCATACGAGCAGTACTTC
>TRBV7-9|TRBJ2-3|.|.
CASSPGLGPDTQYF
TGTGCCAGCAGCCCCGGTTTGGGCCCAGATACGCAGTATTTT
>TRBV6-5|TRBJ1-1|.|.
CASSYGAPTNTEAFF
TGTGCCAGCAGTTACGGGGCCCCCACGAACACTGAAGCTTTCTTT
>TRBV13|TRBJ1-1|.|once
CASIWKEVNTEAFF
TGTGCCAGCATATGGAAGGAGGTGAACACTGAAGCTTTCTTT
>TRBV7-9|TRBJ2-7|.|.
CASSLSEGEQYF
TGTGCCAGCAGCTTATCAGAAGGCGAGCAGTACTTC
>TRBV19|TRBJ2-1|TRBD1|.
CASIGTGHNEQFF
TGTGCCAGTATAGGGACAGGCCACAATGAGCAGTTCTTC
>TRBV4-1|TRBJ1-1|.|.
CASSQLSGKNIEAFF
TGCGCCAGCAGCCAGTTGTCCGGGAAGAATATCGAAGCTTTCTTT
>TRBV4-1|TRBJ2-5|.|.
CASTPTRGIQETQYF
TGCGCCAGCACCCCGACCCGGGGGATACAAGAGACCCAGTACTTC
>TRBV27|TRBJ2-1|.|.
CASSSAGGDEQFF
TGTGCCAGCAGCTCCGCCGGAGGGGATGAGCAGTTCTTC
>TRBV9|TRBJ2-1|.|once
CASSVVGGEQFF
TGTGCCAGCAGCGTAGTAGGCGGTGAGCAGTTCTTC
>TRBV1|TRBJ2-1|.|.
CTSSQAVTAGGYRNEQFF
TGCACCAGCAGCCAAGCGGTTACCGCGGGAGGGTATCGCAATGAGCAGTTCTTC
>TRBV27|TRBJ2-7|.|.
CASSLSYGGVDEQYF
TGTGCCAGCAGTTTATCGTACGGAGGGGTGGACGAGCAGTACTTC
>TRBV29-1|TRBJ1-2|.|.
CSVVEGYGYTF
TGCAGCGTTGTCGAAGGTTATGGCTACACCTTC
>TRBV29-1|TRBJ1-5|.|.
CSVEGPQPQHF
TGCAGCGTTGAGGGCCCCCAGCCCCAGCATTTT
>TRBV7-9|TRBJ2-5|TRBD2|once
CASSSGLAGGGETQYF
TGTGCCAGCAGCTCAGGACTAGCGGGAGGTGGGGAGACCCAGTACTTC
>TRBV6-5|TRBJ2-3|.|.
CASSYSPGGALDTQYF
TGTGCCAGCAGTTACTCGCCAGGGGGGGCCCTAGATACGCAGTATTTT
>TRBV27|TRBJ2-5|.|.
CASSSSWETQYF
TGTGCCAGCAGTTCTAGTTGGGAGACCCAGTACTTC
>TRBV2|TRBJ1-5|.|.
CASSGDLGAEQPQHF
TGTGCCAGCAGTGGTGATTTGGGTGCAGAGCAGCCCCAGCATTTT
>TRBV5-1|TRBJ1-2|.|.
CASSLEIQASNYGYTF
TGCGCCAGCAGCTTGGAAATACAGGCGTCTAACTATGGCTACACCTTC
>TRBV29-1|TRBJ1-1|.|.
CSVERGMNTEAFF
TGCAGCGTTGAACGGGGAATGAACACTGAAGCTTTCTTT
>TRBV27|TRBJ1-1|.|.
CASSLWTNTEAFF
TGTGCCAGCAGTTTGTGGACGAACACTGAAGCTTTCTTT
>TRBV27|TRBJ1-5|TRBD1|.
CASRYRGANQPQHF
TGTGCCAGCCGGTACAGGGGCGCTAATCAGCCCCAGCATTTT
>TRBV4-1|TRBJ2-5|.|.
CASSQREWETQYF
TGCGCCAGCAGCCAACGGGAGTGGGAGACCCAGTACTTC
>TRBV14|TRBJ2-7|.|.
CASSQAPGGSIVRTYEQYF
TGTGCCAGCAGCCAAGCTCCCGGGGGTAGCATTGTACGAACGTACGAGCAGTACTTC
>TRBV5-6|TRBJ1-1|TRBD1|.
CASSFGTGGNTEAFF
TGTGCCAGCAGCTTTGGGACAGGGGGCAACACTGAAGCTTTCTTT
>TRBV25-1|TRBJ1-2|.|.
CASSNTKGYGYTF
TGTGCCAGCAGTAACACGAAGGGCTATGGCTACACCTTC
>TRBV6-1|TRBJ2-1|TRBD2|once
CASCVVAGYNEQFF
TGTGCCAGCTGCGTGGTAGCGGGCTACAATGAGCAGTTCTTC
>TRBV27|TRBJ2-1|TRBD2|.
CASIAGTSVYNEQFF
TGTGCCAGCATCGCCGGGACTAGCGTTTACAATGAGCAGTTCTTC
>TRBV27|TRBJ1-1|.|.
CASSLTLGTEAFF
TGTGCCAGCAGTTTGACCTTGGGCACTGAAGCTTTCTTT
>TRBV7-9|TRBJ2-1|.|.
CASSLVLGGSYNEQFF
TGTGCCAGCAGCTTAGTGCTCGGGGGCTCCTACAATGAGCAGTTCTTC